What follows are 9 T cell receptor beta chains derived from one specimen sequenced in a study of STAT3 mutations in large granular lymphocyte leukemia. No antigen has been identified for these receptors. This table comes from immunoSEQ multiplex PCR, and its TCRdb copy is limited to in-frame clones, with some not included. Of about 5,500 clones listed, 85% to 95% are singletons. Points from the study as a whole: In T-cell large granular lymphocyte leukemia, about half of patients showed multiple immunodominant subclonotypes.

The sample taken for sequencing was peripheral blood mononuclear cells. Receptor source: a man aged 60-69 years with T-cell large granular lymphocyte leukemia. Some clones in this sample may be carry-over from other donors' samples.

In its sample, this clone was seen once. The chain joins TRBV19 to TRBJ2-1; perhaps TRBD2 as D (5 bases). The CDR3 consists of 13 residues. Trimming pared 1 base from V and 9 bases from J, leaving 10 bases between. The V gene's germline CDR1 is LNHDA and CDR2 SQIVND (reference sequence). Here the CDR3 reads CASSIVEGTEQFF. The CDR3 DNA reads as TGTGCCAGTAGTATAGTTGAGGGCACTGAGCAGTTCTTC.

J is TRBJ1-1 and V is TRBV19; unclear D gene. The length of the CDR3 is 15 residues. The V and J ends lost 8 bases and 1 base respectively, with 17 bases between them. In germline, CDR1 is LNHDA, CDR2 SQIVND (reference sequence). The CDR3 DNA follows: TGTGCCAGTCTGGTGAATTCGGCGGGGAACACTGAAGCTTTCTTT. Translated: CASLVNSAGNTEAFF.

The J gene is TRBJ2-7, the V gene TRBV5-4; 7 bases map to TRBD1. Per the germline V gene, CDR1 is SGHNT and CDR2 is YYREEE (reference sequence). J gave up 4 bases and V 0 bases, and 1 base lay outside the gene matches. The CDR3 runs to 13 residues. CDR3 sequence reads: CASSLDRGYEQYF. The CDR3 region has the DNA TGTGCCAGCAGCTTGGACAGGGGTTACGAGCAGTACTTC.

This clone was picked up a small number of times. J is TRBJ1-1 and V is TRBV5-1, with 7 bases lining up with TRBD1. V dropped 7 bases and J dropped 8; count of bases not matched to a gene: 11. CDR1 and CDR2 from the germline V gene are SGHRS and YFSETQ. This CDR3 contains 13 residues. CDR3 sequence reads: CASRVDRDREAFF. CDR3 bases: TGCGCCAGCCGCGTTGACAGGGACCGCGAAGCTTTCTTT.

This clone was recorded once. The chain couples TRBV19 to TRBJ2-3; weak D call: TRBD1 (6 bases). Germline V gives CDR1 LNHDA, CDR2 SQIVND (reference sequence). Trimming left V 6 bases short and J 6 bases short, with 19 bases between. The CDR3 extends over 15 amino acids. The CDR3 spells CASRKTLGQGDTQYF. As DNA, the CDR3 is TGTGCCAGTAGGAAGACACTAGGGCAGGGGGATACGCAGTATTTT.

V is TRBV5-4 and J is TRBJ1-2, with D perhaps matching TRBD1 (6 bases). The germline gives CDR1 SGHNT, CDR2 YYREEE (reference sequence). Trimming removed 0 bases at V and 8 bases at J, with 23 bases between. This CDR3 is 17 amino acids long. CDR3 nucleotides: TGTGCCAGCAGCTTGGGAGGGGTACAGGGCCGGCGCGGGGGCTACACCTTC. Its protein product is CASSLGGVQGRRGGYTF.

This clone was seen just once. This chain uses TRBV30 with TRBJ2-7; 11 bases match TRBD2. The CDR3 covers 15 residues. Germline lookup yields CDR1 GTSNPN and CDR2 SVGIG (reference sequence). V lost 0 bases and J lost 3; bases outside the gene matches: 4. In nucleotides, the CDR3 is TGTGCCTGGAGTGTAGCCGGACTAGCGGGCTACGAGCAGTACTTC. Its protein is CAWSVAGLAGYEQYF.

The CDR3 bases are TGTGCCAGCAGCCCAAGCGGGAGGGCTGGCACAGATACGCAGTATTTT. This translates into CASSPSGRAGTDTQYF. This sequence joins TRBV11-1 and TRBJ2-3; 10 bases match TRBD2. Germline V CDR1 and CDR2: SGHAT, FQDESV (reference sequence). J lost 1 base, V lost 5 bases, and 6 bases had no gene match. The CDR3 runs 16 residues.

The V and J genes are TRBV5-1 and TRBJ2-1; 9 nucleotides line up with TRBD2. J lost 8 bases, V lost 2 bases, and 8 bases had no gene match. The CDR3 spans 15 residues. Germline V gives CDR1 SGHRS, CDR2 YFSETQ. The CDR3 sequence is CASSLLPGLAYEQFF. In DNA form, the CDR3 reads TGCGCCAGCAGCTTACTCCCGGGACTAGCATATGAGCAGTTCTTC. The variable domain in full, with the rest retrieved from reference TRBV5-1 and TRBJ2-1, is KAGVTQTPRYLIKTRGQQVTLSCSPISGHRSVSWYQQTPGQGLQFLFEYFSETQRNKGNFPGRFSGRQFSNSRSEMNVSTLELGDSALYLCASSLLPGLAYEQFFGPGTRLTVL.